The clone carrying this T cell receptor (beta chain) was recorded a few times. Its antigen is not identified. This specimen belongs to a study of radiotherapy plus CTLA-4 blockade in lung cancer. Overall study context: Objective responses emerged in 15% to 20% of patients, and around 29% attained disease control.

Study-level points and caveats: Early blood T cell clone dynamics, with interferon-beta, were reported to best predict response. After radiotherapy and ipilimumab, tumor-derived clones expanded in peripheral blood.

CDR1 is SGHRS and CDR2 is YFSETQ in the germline V gene. The V gene lost 5 bases and the J gene lost 7 bases, with 19 bases spanning the gap. The CDR3 has 15 amino acids. The method was immunoSEQ multiplex PCR; TCRdb's version includes in-frame clones alone and lacks a portion of them. Of approximately 50,000 clones detected, roughly 90% appear once; the ten largest clones hold 17%. The chain recombines TRBV5-1 with TRBJ1-3; a weak D match, TRBD1 (5 bases). The material was peripheral blood, obtained from a patient treated with radiotherapy plus ipilimumab. The sequence came from a human donor with non-small cell lung cancer that progressed on radiotherapy plus ipilimumab. Some clones in this sample may be carry-over from other donors' samples. The CDR3 protein is CASSNGHGVVNTIYF. As DNA, the CDR3 is TGCGCCAGCAGTAATGGACATGGAGTAGTGAACACCATATATTTT.